This T cell receptor (beta chain) came from a study of blood T cell repertoires in COVID-19 (dated by TCRdb to the early 2020s). About the investigation overall: Samples from collaborators originated in the United States, Italy and Spain and spanned both the acute and convalescent phases of COVID-19. The prospective study material was composed of cDNA or gDNA derived from T cells, B-cell-depleted T cells, or PBMCs. Deeply sampled blood TCRbeta repertoires from subjects exposed to, actively infected with, or recovered from COVID-19 were included in the dataset. A freely available public database, intended as a resource for researchers studying the immune response to SARS-CoV-2, is where the repertoires were released. Samples were obtained from the ongoing ImmuneRACE study (first 160 participants) and from roughly 1,300 subjects provided by 6 global collaborators. Sample metadata almost always included a de-identified subject ID, COVID-19 status, age in years and sex. Where available, HLA class I and class II types were taken from metadata supplied by the sample provider and were not determined by assay-based typing.

What the work shows at the level of the full study, not this receptor alone: How much clinical and demographic metadata was included differed by source and by participant, and the metadata was provided uncurated.

The germline V gene encodes CDR1 GTSNPN and CDR2 SVGIG (reference sequence). Clipping removes 0 bases from V and 13 bases from J, with 4 as the unmatched junction base count. The CDR3 sequence holds 12 residues, the cysteine and phenylalanine included. Only CDR3 DNA is held: 36 bases, read in frame from base 1. With respect to this clone: Which antigen it targets is not known. Base qualities are missing; no much larger clone stands one base away.

TCRbeta CDR3 regions were amplified from genomic DNA by means of the immunoSEQ Assay, a bias-controlled multiplex PCR. The source study handled its data this way. The number of nucleated cells in each sample was estimated from the amplification of reference gene primers within the assay. To quantify the absolute abundance of each unique TCRbeta CDR3 rearrangement, sequence reads were collapsed and filtered. For each sample, productive Simpson clonality was calculated by taking the square root of Simpson's diversity index across productive rearrangements. TCRdb limited this immuneACCESS table to in-frame rearrangements with V and J called. A share of clones is missing; checked studies link under half to unresolved V genes, and the rest is unexplained. From that table come the V and J calls and clone size; the DNA was used to work out D and trimming. The table for this sample lists tens of thousands of clones; around nine tenths of them were counted only once. The ten most abundant clones make up approximately 6.2% of the sample.

The collaborating institutions used their own protocols to collect whole blood in K2EDTA tubes. For TCRbeta analysis, collaborators shipped samples as frozen whole blood, isolated PBMCs, or DNA extracted from either of those sample types. Recombination joined TRBV30 with TRBJ2-1, with 9 central nucleotides matching TRBD2. Specimen: peripheral blood. The receptor comes from a man aged 35 to 55 with acute or convalescent COVID-19. CDR3 protein: CAWSVLAGVQFF. The DNA is as follows: TGTGCCTGGAGTGTATTAGCGGGAGTTCAGTTCTTC.